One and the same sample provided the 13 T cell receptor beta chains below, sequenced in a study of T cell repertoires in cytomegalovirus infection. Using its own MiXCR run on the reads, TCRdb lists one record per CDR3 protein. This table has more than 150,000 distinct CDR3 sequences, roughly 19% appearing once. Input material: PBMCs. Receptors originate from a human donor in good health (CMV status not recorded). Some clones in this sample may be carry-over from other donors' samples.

CDR3 nucleotides: TGTGCCAGCAGTTTATTCAGGGGCCGCTACAATGAGCAGTTCTTC. Its translation: CASSLFRGRYNEQFF. The chain couples TRBV28 to TRBJ2-1; D may be TRBD1 (6 bases). Germline V lookup: CDR1 MDHEN, CDR2 SYDVKM. Trimming took 1 base from V and 3 from J, leaving 10 bases between them. This CDR3 spans 15 amino acids.

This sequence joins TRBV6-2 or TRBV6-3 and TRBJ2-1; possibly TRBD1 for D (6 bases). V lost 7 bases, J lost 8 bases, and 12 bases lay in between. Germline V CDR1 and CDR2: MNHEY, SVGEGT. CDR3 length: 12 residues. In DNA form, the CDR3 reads TGTGCCAGCAACCCGACAGGCCATGAGCAGTTCTTC. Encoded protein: CASNPTGHEQFF.

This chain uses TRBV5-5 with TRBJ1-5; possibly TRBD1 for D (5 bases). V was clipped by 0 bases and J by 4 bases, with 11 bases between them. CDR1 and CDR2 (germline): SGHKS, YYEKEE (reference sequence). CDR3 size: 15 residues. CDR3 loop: CASSLVVRGNQPQHF. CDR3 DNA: TGTGCCAGCAGCTTGGTGGTGAGGGGTAATCAGCCCCAGCATTTT. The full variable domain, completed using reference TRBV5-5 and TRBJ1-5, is DAGVTQSPTHLIKTRGQQVTLRCSPISGHKSVSWYQQVLGQGPQFIFQYYEKEERGRGNFPDRFSARQFPNYSSELNVNALLLGDSALYLCASSLVVRGNQPQHFGDGTRLSIL.

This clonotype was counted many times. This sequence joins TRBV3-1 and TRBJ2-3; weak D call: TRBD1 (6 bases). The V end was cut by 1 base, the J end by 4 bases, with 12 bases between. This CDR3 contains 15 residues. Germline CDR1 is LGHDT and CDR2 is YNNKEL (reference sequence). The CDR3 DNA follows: TGTGCCAGCAGCCAAGGGGGCCACAGGGCAGATACGCAGTATTTT. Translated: CASSQGGHRADTQYF.

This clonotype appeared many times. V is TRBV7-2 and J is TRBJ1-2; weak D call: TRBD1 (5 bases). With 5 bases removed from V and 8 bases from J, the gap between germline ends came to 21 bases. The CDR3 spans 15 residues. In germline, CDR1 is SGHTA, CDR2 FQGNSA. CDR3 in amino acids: CASSPLLSGGGGYTF. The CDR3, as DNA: TGTGCCAGCAGCCCCTTATTATCGGGGGGAGGAGGCTACACCTTC.

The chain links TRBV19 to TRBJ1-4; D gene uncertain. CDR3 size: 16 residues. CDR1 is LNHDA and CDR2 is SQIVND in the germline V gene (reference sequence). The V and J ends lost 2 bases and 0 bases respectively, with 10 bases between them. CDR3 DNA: TGTGCCAGTAGTATACGGACCGGAGCAACTAATGAAAAACTGTTTTTT. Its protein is CASSIRTGATNEKLFF. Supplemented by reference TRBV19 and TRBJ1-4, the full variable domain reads DGGITQSPKYLFRKEGQNVTLSCEQNLNHDAMYWYRQDPGQGLRLIYYSQIVNDFQKGDIAEGYSVSREKKESFPLTVTSAQKNPTAFYLCASSIRTGATNEKLFFGSGTQLSVL.

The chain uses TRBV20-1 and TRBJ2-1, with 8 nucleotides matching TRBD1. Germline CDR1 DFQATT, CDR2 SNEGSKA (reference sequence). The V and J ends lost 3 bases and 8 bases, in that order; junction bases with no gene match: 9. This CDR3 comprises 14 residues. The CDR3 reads CSARAGGLFHEQFF. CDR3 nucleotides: TGCAGTGCTAGGGCAGGGGGCCTTTTCCATGAGCAGTTCTTC.

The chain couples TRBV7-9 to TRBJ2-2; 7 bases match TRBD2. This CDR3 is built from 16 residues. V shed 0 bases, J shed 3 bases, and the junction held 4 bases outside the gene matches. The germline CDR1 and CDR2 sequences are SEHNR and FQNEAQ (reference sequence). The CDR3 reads CASSLAEGGDTGELFF. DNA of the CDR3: TGTGCCAGCAGCTTAGCCGAGGGAGGGGACACCGGGGAGCTGTTTTTT.

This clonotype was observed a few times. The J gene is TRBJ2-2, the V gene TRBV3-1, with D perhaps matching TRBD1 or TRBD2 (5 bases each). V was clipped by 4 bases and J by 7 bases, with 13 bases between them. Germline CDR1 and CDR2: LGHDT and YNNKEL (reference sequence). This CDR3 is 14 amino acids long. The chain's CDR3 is CASSPTRGIGELFF. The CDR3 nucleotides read TGTGCCAGCAGCCCAACTCGGGGCATCGGGGAGCTGTTTTTT.

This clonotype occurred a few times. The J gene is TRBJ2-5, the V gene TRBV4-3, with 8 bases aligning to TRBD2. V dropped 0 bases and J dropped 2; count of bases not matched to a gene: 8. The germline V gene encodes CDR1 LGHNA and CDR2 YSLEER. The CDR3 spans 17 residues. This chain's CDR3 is CASSQERRGLGQETQYF. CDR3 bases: TGCGCCAGCAGCCAAGAAAGGAGGGGACTAGGGCAAGAGACCCAGTACTTC.

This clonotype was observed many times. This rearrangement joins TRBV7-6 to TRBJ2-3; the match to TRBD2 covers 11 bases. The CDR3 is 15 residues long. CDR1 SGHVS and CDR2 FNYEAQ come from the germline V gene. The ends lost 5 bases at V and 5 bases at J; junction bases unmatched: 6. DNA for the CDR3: TGTGCCAGCAGCCTTAGCGGGGGGGCTAGAGATACGCAGTATTTT. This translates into CASSLSGGARDTQYF.

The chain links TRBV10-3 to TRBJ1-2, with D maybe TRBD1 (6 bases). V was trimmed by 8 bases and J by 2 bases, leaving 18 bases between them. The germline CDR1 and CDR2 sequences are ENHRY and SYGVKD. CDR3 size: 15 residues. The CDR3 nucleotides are TGTGCCATCTTCGAGAGCAGGGGATTAAACTATGGCTACACCTTC. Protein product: CAIFESRGLNYGYTF.

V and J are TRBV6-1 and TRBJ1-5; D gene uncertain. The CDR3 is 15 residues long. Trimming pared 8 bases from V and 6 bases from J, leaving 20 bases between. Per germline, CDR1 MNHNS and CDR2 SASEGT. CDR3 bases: TGTGCCAGCCAGGCCAGAGTCGAGCCGAGTCAGCCCCAGCATTTT. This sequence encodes CASQARVEPSQPQHF.